Below, 13 T cell receptor beta chains from the same sample are listed, as sequenced in a study of cytomegalovirus exposure and HLA in healthy donors. Both 60 Vbeta primers and 13 Jbeta primers went into the PCR. The repertoire was sequenced with immunoSEQ multiplex PCR; TCRdb's copy has only in-frame clones and lacks some. The profile shows around 140,000 clones, roughly 80% of them singletons. Input material: PBMCs. All receptors come from a middle-aged man in good health and CMV-seronegative.

The V call is TRBV6-1, the J call TRBJ2-1, with 9 bases fitting TRBD2. The CDR3 loop spans 13 amino acids. The V gene's germline CDR1 is MNHNS and CDR2 SASEGT. Trimming took 6 bases from V and 9 from J; bases not matched to a gene: 6. In DNA, the CDR3 is TGTGCCAGCAGACTAGCGGGTAACAGTGAGCAGTTCTTC. This sequence encodes CASRLAGNSEQFF.

The chain combines TRBV6-1 with TRBJ2-4, with D perhaps TRBD1 (6 bases). V lost 6 bases to trimming and J lost 3 bases, with 15 bases between them. Germline CDR1 MNHNS, CDR2 SASEGT. The CDR3 extends over 15 amino acids. CDR3: CASRGQDRVKNIQYF. The CDR3 bases are TGTGCCAGCAGGGGGCAGGACAGAGTCAAAAACATTCAGTACTTC.

This chain connects TRBV7-2 to TRBJ1-5; 8 bases agree with TRBD1. The CDR3 extends over 16 amino acids. The V and J ends lost 2 bases and 0 bases, in that order; junction bases with no gene match: 3. The germline V gene encodes CDR1 SGHTA and CDR2 FQGNSA. The CDR3 DNA reads TGTGCCAGCAGCTTAAACAGGGGGGGTAGCAATCAGCCCCAGCATTTT. This gives the protein CASSLNRGGSNQPQHF.

The gene calls are TRBV4-2 and TRBJ1-4, with 9 bases aligning to TRBD1. Germline V gene sequence: CDR1 LGHNA, CDR2 YNFKEQ. The CDR3 contains 16 residues. V lost 1 base, J lost 7 bases, and 7 bases stayed unmatched. CDR3 DNA sequence: TGTGCCAGCAGCCAAGTACAGGGGGCGCCTGGTGAAAAACTGTTTTTT. This translates into CASSQVQGAPGEKLFF.

The chain carries TRBV5-4 and TRBJ2-7; 9 bases map to TRBD2. The CDR3 contains 14 residues. Germline-derived CDR1 and CDR2 are SGHNT and YYREEE (reference sequence). V lost 0 bases and J lost 6; bases outside the gene matches: 4. CDR3 DNA sequence: TGTGCCAGCAGCTTGGTAAAGGGACTAGCCGAGCAGTACTTC. Its translation: CASSLVKGLAEQYF.

The CDR3 protein is CPPPGGEFTDTQYF. The CDR3 bases are TGTCCACCCCCTGGAGGGGAATTCACAGATACGCAGTATTTT. The rearrangement joins TRBV6-1 to TRBJ2-3, with D possibly matching TRBD2 (6 bases). Germline loops: CDR1 MNHNS, CDR2 SASEGT. This CDR3 contains 14 residues.

CDR3 nucleotides: TGTGCCAGCGTCCCACGACAGCTAATTGACGAGCAGTACTTC. This sequence encodes CASVPRQLIDEQYF. The chain joins TRBV28 to TRBJ2-7; possibly TRBD1 for D (5 bases). CDR1 and CDR2 (germline): MDHEN, SYDVKM. V gave up 8 bases and J gave up 5 bases, with 19 bases separating them. This CDR3 contains 14 residues.

The chain joins TRBV7-6 to TRBJ2-5, with D maybe TRBD1 (6 bases). The closer fit of TRBJ2-7 to the DNA end suggests the J call may be wrong. Germline V CDR1 and CDR2: SGHVS, FNYEAQ. The CDR3 is 15 residues long. This CDR3 reads CASSLTGSEAYEQYF. In DNA form, the CDR3 reads TGTGCCAGCAGCTTAACAGGGAGCGAAGCCTACGAGCAGTACTTC.

The chain has TRBV5-1 and TRBJ1-1; 9 nucleotides line up with TRBD1. The V segment lost 2 bases and the J segment 4 bases; nucleotides outside the gene matches: 18. CDR1 is SGHRS, CDR2 YFSETQ, per germline. The CDR3 is 19 amino acids. This chain's CDR3 is CASSFSDRGSQGASTEAFF. For the CDR3, the DNA is TGCGCCAGCAGCTTCTCGGATCGGGGCTCACAGGGGGCGAGCACTGAAGCTTTCTTT.

V usage is TRBV7-9 and J usage is TRBJ1-2, with D possibly matching TRBD1 (6 bases). The CDR3 runs to 13 residues. CDR1 is SEHNR, CDR2 FQNEAQ, per germline (reference sequence). The V end lost 5 bases, the J end lost 4 bases, and 11 bases lay between the germline ends. CDR3 residues: CASSTGTSYGYTF. CDR3 nucleotide sequence: TGTGCCAGCAGCACAGGGACATCCTATGGCTACACCTTC.

The V call is TRBV25-1, the J call TRBJ2-7; D perhaps matches TRBD2 (6 bases). The CDR3 has 14 residues. The germline V and J ends were trimmed by 6 bases and 3 bases, with 15 bases remaining between them. Looked up from germline, CDR1 is MGHDK and CDR2 is SYGVNS. The CDR3 here is CASRPRDSSYEQYF. The DNA for the CDR3 is TGTGCCAGCAGGCCAAGGGACTCCAGCTACGAGCAGTACTTC.

The chain employs TRBV7-6 and TRBJ2-1; 12 positions match TRBD1. The CDR3 totals 13 residues. V was clipped by 5 bases and J by 15 bases; unmatched bases: 8. Germline CDR1 reads SGHVS; CDR2 reads FNYEAQ. DNA of the CDR3: TGTGCCAGCAGCCCGGGACAGGGGGCAGGTGGGTTCTTC. Amino acid sequence: CASSPGQGAGGFF. Based on the CDR3 plus reference TRBV7-6 and TRBJ2-1, the full variable domain is GAGVSQSPRYKVTKRGQDVALRCDPISGHVSLYWYRQALGQGPEFLTYFNYEAQQDKSGLPNDRFSAERPEGSISTLTIQRTEQRDSAMYRCASSPGQGAGGFFGPGTRLTVL.

The rearrangement links TRBV6-1 to TRBJ2-5, with D possibly TRBD2 on 5 matching bases. The J call is doubtful: the DNA matches TRBJ2-7 better. Germline CDR1 reads MNHNS; CDR2 reads SASEGT. The CDR3 spans 14 residues. CDR3 region: CASSRTVLSYEQYF. The CDR3 region has the DNA TGTGCCAGCAGTCGGACTGTTCTCTCCTACGAGCAGTACTTC.